The clone carrying this TCR beta chain occurred a few times. Its antigen is unknown. Construction of TCR beta libraries was performed using quantitative 5'-RACE with molecular barcodes. TCRdb re-called the 5' RACE reads through MiXCR, storing one row per CDR3 protein. The sample has some 800,000 distinct CDR3 sequences; 10% to 15% are singletons. The CDR3 loop spans 16 amino acids. The germline V gene has CDR1 MNHNS and CDR2 SASEGT. Trimming cost V 5 bases and J 5 bases; bases outside gene matches: 9. This specimen belongs to a study of CD8 T cells in ankylosing spondylitis. Study results and limitations: The authors found the disease-linked clones to be CD8+ and relatively rare in peripheral blood. Roughly 8 highly homologous variants made up a TCR beta motif that seemed to typify ankylosing spondylitis blood. Reports say disease-linked clones showed up significantly more in matched ankylosing spondylitis synovial fluid.

The receptor comes from a male donor with ankylosing spondylitis. The chain joins TRBV6-1 to TRBJ2-3, with 11 bases lining up with TRBD2. Sequenced: blood, either unsorted or a sorted T cell fraction (not recorded which). Written as DNA, the CDR3 is TGTGCCAGCAGTCGAAGTAGCGGGGGGGTTGGAGATACGCAGTATTTT. Translated, it gives CASSRSSGGVGDTQYF.